This T cell receptor beta chain was recorded in a study of OX40 agonist ivuxolimab in advanced cancers. Whole-study context: At around 83% male, the cohort had a mean age of approximately 60 years, ranging from about 20 to 90. Whole-study results and caveats: No antigen was identified for the clonally expanded peripheral T cells. With doses of 0.1 to 3.0 mg/kg, CD4+ and CD8+ blood T cells had undergone clonal expansion by week 6.

About this clone itself: Its antigen is unidentified.

The assay was immunoSEQ multiplex PCR, and TCRdb's table has in-frame clones only and misses some. The repertoire holds 81,000 or so clones, with roughly 91% as singletons. The V gene's germline CDR1 is LNHDA and CDR2 SQIVND (reference sequence). CDR3 length: 16 residues. Unmatched junction bases numbered 7, after V lost 1 base and J lost 4 bases. V is TRBV19 and J is TRBJ2-3; 8 bases agree with TRBD2. This sequence originates from an adult with an advanced solid tumor such as melanoma, head and neck, liver or kidney cancer. Sequencing was performed on CD4+ or CD8+ T cells sorted from blood, taken in a trial of the OX40 agonist ivuxolimab. Written as DNA, the CDR3 is TGTGCCAGTAGTATAGTGGGGACTAGTAAAGCAGATACGCAGTATTTT. Translating it yields CASSIVGTSKADTQYF.